A single sample gave rise to the 8 T cell receptor beta chains below, sequenced in a study of T-cell reconstitution after alpha-beta-depleted transplantation in children. The TCRbeta library was prepared with unique molecular identifiers. From the PCR reads, TCRdb called clonotypes with MiXCR, one entry per CDR3 protein. The sample contains fewer than 550,000 distinct CDR3 sequences, roughly 10% of which appear only once. Sequenced here: PBMCs, mostly from graft donor cells, sampled 180 days after TCRalphabeta/CD19-depleted stem cell transplant. Receptors originate from a female patient aged 2 to 10 who had a stem cell transplant for aplastic anemia, so the T cells may come from the graft donor.

This clonotype turned up a few times. This chain uses TRBV5-1 with TRBJ2-7, with 13 bases matching TRBD2. This CDR3 is 16 amino acids long. Looked up from germline, CDR1 is SGHRS and CDR2 is YFSETQ. The V and J ends lost 3 bases and 6 bases, in that order; junction bases with no gene match: 9. CDR3 in amino acids: CASSSTGTSGISEQYF. Written as DNA, the CDR3 is TGCGCCAGCAGCTCAACCGGGACTAGCGGGATCTCCGAGCAGTACTTC. Drawing the rest from reference TRBV5-1 and TRBJ2-7, the complete variable domain is KAGVTQTPRYLIKTRGQQVTLSCSPISGHRSVSWYQQTPGQGLQFLFEYFSETQRNKGNFPGRFSGRQFSNSRSEMNVSTLELGDSALYLCASSSTGTSGISEQYFGPGTRLTVT.

The V gene is TRBV28, the J gene TRBJ2-5, with 13 bases lining up with TRBD2. Germline lookup yields CDR1 MDHEN and CDR2 SYDVKM. The CDR3 consists of 16 residues. Unmatched junction bases numbered 4, after V lost 2 bases and J lost 4 bases. In DNA, the CDR3 is TGTGCCAGCAGTTTAACTAGCGGGAGGGCCAGAGAGACCCAGTACTTC. As protein: CASSLTSGRARETQYF.

This clonotype has more than one count but fewer than ten. This chain uses TRBV6-5 with TRBJ2-1, with TRBD2 matching 10 bases. V lost 0 bases and J lost 5; bases outside the gene matches: 7. The CDR3 is made up of 17 amino acids. The germline gives CDR1 MNHEY, CDR2 SVGAGI. CDR3 bases: TGTGCCAGCAGTTACTCGAGAACTAGCGGGAAGGACAATGAGCAGTTCTTC. Encoded protein: CASSYSRTSGKDNEQFF.

This clonotype has a count of ten or more. The V and J genes are TRBV6-5 and TRBJ2-7; 7 positions match TRBD1. There are 14 residues in the CDR3. CDR1 is MNHEY, CDR2 SVGAGI, per germline. V lost 2 bases to trimming and J lost 7 bases; unmatched junction nucleotides: 8. DNA for the CDR3: TGTGCCAGCAGTTACAGGGGGCCGGTAGGAGAGCAGTACTTC. This sequence encodes CASSYRGPVGEQYF.

J is TRBJ1-2 and V is TRBV20-1, with D unclear. The germline CDR1 and CDR2 sequences are DFQATT and SNEGSKA (reference sequence). The ends were cut back, 2 bases at V and 3 bases at J, with 13 bases in the middle. The CDR3 spans 14 residues. In DNA form, the CDR3 reads TGCAGTGCTAGACCCCAAGGGCCAGACTATGGCTACACCTTC. This gives the protein CSARPQGPDYGYTF.

The sample holds a few counts of this clonotype. The J gene is TRBJ1-6, the V gene TRBV7-9; 7 nucleotides align to TRBD1. There are 15 residues in the CDR3. CDR1 and CDR2 from the germline V gene are SEHNR and FQNEAQ (reference sequence). J was trimmed by 8 bases and V by 3 bases; bases with no gene match: 7. CDR3 sequence: CASSFFRQGDSPLHF. CDR3 coding DNA: TGTGCCAGCAGCTTTTTCCGACAGGGTGATTCACCCCTCCACTTT.

This clonotype was picked up a small number of times. The chain links TRBV7-2 to TRBJ2-5; 8 bases line up with TRBD1. This CDR3 has 16 residues. Germline assignment: CDR1 SGHTA and CDR2 FQGNSA. The J segment lost 4 bases and the V segment lost 1 base, leaving 8 bases of the junction unmatched. The CDR3 sequence: CASSLVWVRGPETQYF. The CDR3 DNA reads as TGTGCCAGCAGCTTAGTTTGGGTCAGGGGGCCAGAGACCCAGTACTTC.

The J gene is TRBJ2-1, the V gene TRBV7-6; D unclear. This CDR3 has 15 amino acids. Germline V CDR1 and CDR2: SGHVS, FNYEAQ. Between the trimmed V and J ends, which lost 4 bases and 3 bases, there was a span of 13 bases. In DNA, the CDR3 is TGTGCCAGCAGCTCCCCGAATGGTCTCTACAATGAGCAGTTCTTC. Protein: CASSSPNGLYNEQFF.